This T cell receptor beta chain was recovered during a study of shared T cell receptors in the human thymus (dated by TCRdb to about 2021). About the investigation overall: The study examined how the human thymus generates shared, self-reactive T-cell receptor alpha chains.

Libraries came from the immunoSEQ multiplex PCR assay. TCRdb limited this immuneACCESS table to in-frame rearrangements with V and J called. A share of clones is missing; checked studies link under half to unresolved V genes, and the rest is unexplained. The sample profile shows some 700,000 clones; around nine tenths of them were found once. The biggest ten clones account for over 0.008% of the sample. In the case of this clone: Its antigen is currently not known. No base quality information exists; no much larger clone differs at one position.

Taken from cysteine to phenylalanine, the CDR3 has 12 residues. Kept here is only the CDR3 DNA, which spans 36 bases and is read in frame from base 1. The junction carries 13 bases between V and J, which are trimmed by 0 bases and 16 bases respectively. Sequences SGHDN (CDR1) and FVKESK (CDR2) are obtained from the germline V gene. The sample also formed part of further work on human thymus T cells. As noted in the second study: Donors were immunologically healthy infants undergoing open corrective cardiac surgery for congenital heart defects in Finland. The thymus tissue came from surgical resects taken out during corrective cardiac surgery. Usage of V and J gene segments appeared to be biased in both the thymic and the peripheral blood repertoires. Highly overlapping thymic TCR repertoires among unrelated individuals were reported in the related research. The study characterized TCR alpha and beta repertoires from about 8 infant thymus samples and a few related peripheral blood samples. The infant donors were about 7 to 250 days old, and the cohort included six or seven males and a couple of females. After being mechanically released from the tissue, thymocytes were kept at -70 degrees C in pellets of about 9-34 million cells. A QIAsymphony instrument was used to extract genomic DNA from frozen cell pellets. TCRB and TCRAD loci were amplified from a standardized quantity of quality-controlled genomic DNA using the immunoSEQ multiplex PCR assay. The V(D)J region was spanned by amplicons of a length sufficient to cover the CDR3 and to identify V and J genes. The commercial immunoSEQ service was used to sequence amplicons on an Illumina platform. Primer bias and sequencing errors were corrected as previously described, and TCRAD and TCRB were defined on the basis of the IMGT database. immunoSEQ Analyzer 3.0 and VDJTools were used for repertoire analysis, which covered basic statistics, V/J segment usage, diversity estimates, rarefaction and pairwise overlap. Diversity was estimated with Chao1, ChaoE, Efron-Thisted, Shannon and inverse Simpson indices, and also on datasets down-sampled to the smallest sample. Repertoire overlap was determined by strict matching of CDR3 nucleotide sequence, V gene and J gene, and Jaccard-based multidimensional scaling clustering was applied. On average, thymus samples yielded around 850,000 unique TCRB clonotypes, whereas blood samples yielded around 88,000.

Here the chain combines TRBV14 and TRBJ2-1; confidence is insufficient to name the D gene. The sequence was obtained from a boy in the first two years of life with a congenital heart defect. Donor details come from another sample of the same person, matched by shared clones. Sequenced input: thymocytes. The DNA sequence is given as TGTGCCAGCAGCCAAGATCGAGAGTTGTTTTTCTTC. This is translated as CASSQDRELFFF.